This entry describes one T cell receptor beta chain. Its cognate antigen is unknown. The sample comes from a study of shared clonotypes between healthy human individuals. In the sorted-subset replicate PCRs, 150 to 200 ng DNA, some 30,000 T cell genomes, was used. Profiled with immunoSEQ multiplex PCR; TCRdb holds only in-frame clones, not every one. The table has millions of clones, 85% to 95% seen once. Study-level findings and limits: Depth was large, yet rarefaction showed that sorted-subset sequencing was incomplete.

Trimming cost V 0 bases and J 6 bases, with 17 bases left between them. The CDR3 contains 15 residues. Germline V gene data show CDR1 as GTSNPN and CDR2 as SVGIG (reference sequence). Sequenced sample: naive CD4+ T cells sorted from blood. The subset is: CD45RA+ positively selected. The clonotype was recovered from a man aged 18 to 30 in good health. The rearrangement uses TRBV30 and TRBJ1-2; D may be TRBD1 (6 bases). The chain's CDR3 is CAWSVPRGGPHGYTF. CDR3 in DNA: TGTGCCTGGAGTGTACCTCGTGGGGGGCCACATGGCTACACCTTC.